Presented here are 11 T cell receptor beta chains from one specimen sequenced in a study of beta chain features in type 1 diabetes. Study outcomes and limitations: Shorter TCRB CDR3s, moderately but significantly so, marked every one of the four CD4+ subsets in Type 1 diabetes patients.

Every bit of the isolated RNA underwent reverse transcription, so sequencing read expressed TCRB transcripts. Some clones are missing from TCRdb's copy, which holds only in-frame ones; the method was immunoSEQ multiplex PCR. The top ten clones hold more than 0.075% of a sample with approximately 250,000 clones, approximately 16% of them seen once. For these TCRs, the target antigens are not known. The sequenced sample was naive CD4+ T cells from blood. These receptors originate from a young man with type 1 diabetes.

The chain uses TRBV28 and TRBJ2-1; 7 bases line up with TRBD1. This CDR3 contains 13 residues. Germline V gene lookup returns CDR1 MDHEN and CDR2 SYDVKM. After removal of 7 bases from V and 10 bases from J, the junction contained 10 bases not matched to a gene. CDR3 in DNA: TGTGCCAGCACCATGACAGGGACCAACGAGCAGTTCTTC. Its translation is CASTMTGTNEQFF.

This clone was detected a few times. This rearrangement joins TRBV7-3 to TRBJ2-4; the D is unclear. There are 14 residues in the CDR3. Looked up from germline, CDR1 is SGHTA and CDR2 is FQGTGA. Trimming shortened V by 5 bases and J by 7 bases, and 15 bases separated the two germline ends. As DNA, the CDR3 is TGTGCCAGCAGCCCGGTTGAGGTTGTTAACATTCAGTACTTC. The encoded protein is CASSPVEVVNIQYF.

The J gene is TRBJ2-7, the V gene TRBV4-1; D is possibly TRBD1 (7 bases). The germline gives CDR1 MGHRA, CDR2 YSYEKL. Deletions cut 4 bases from V and 3 bases from J, with 10 bases between. This CDR3 has 13 amino acids. The CDR3 reads CASSPQGGYEQYF. The CDR3 region has the DNA TGCGCCAGCAGCCCTCAGGGGGGCTACGAGCAGTACTTC.

The J gene is TRBJ2-7, the V gene TRBV7-2; D is unclear. Germline assignment: CDR1 SGHTA and CDR2 FQGNSA. The CDR3 totals 14 residues. V shed 1 base and J shed 2 bases, with 9 bases lying between them. The CDR3 region is CASSLVWMTYEQYF. CDR3 coding DNA: TGTGCCAGCAGCTTAGTGTGGATGACCTACGAGCAGTACTTC. The whole variable domain, filled in from reference TRBV7-2 and TRBJ2-7, reads GAGVSQSPSNKVTEKGKDVELRCDPISGHTALYWYRQSLGQGLEFLIYFQGNSAPDKSGLPSDRFSAERTGGSVSTLTIQRTQQEDSAVYLCASSLVWMTYEQYFGPGTRLTVT.

This clone has more than one count but fewer than ten. Other DNA sequences of this sample code for an identical CDR3. The rearrangement uses TRBV9 and TRBJ2-1; unclear D gene. The germline V gene encodes CDR1 SGDLS and CDR2 YYNGEE. This CDR3 has 11 residues. V dropped 1 base and J dropped 6 bases, with 2 bases sitting between them. CDR3 amino acids: CASSVRNEQFF. The CDR3 nucleotides read TGTGCCAGCAGCGTACGCAATGAGCAGTTCTTC.

In this sample, this clone turned up a few times. The chain uses TRBV7-2 and TRBJ2-3, with 9 bases that match TRBD2. The CDR3 consists of 16 residues. The germline V gene has CDR1 SGHTA and CDR2 FQGNSA. The trim removed 2 bases at V and 2 bases at J, leaving 5 bases unmatched. The CDR3 coding sequence is TGTGCCAGCAGCTTAAGTCTAGCGGGGTCCACAGATACGCAGTATTTT. Encoded protein: CASSLSLAGSTDTQYF. The complete variable domain, with remaining parts taken from reference TRBV7-2 and TRBJ2-3, reads GAGVSQSPSNKVTEKGKDVELRCDPISGHTALYWYRQSLGQGLEFLIYFQGNSAPDKSGLPSDRFSAERTGGSVSTLTIQRTQQEDSAVYLCASSLSLAGSTDTQYFGPGTRLTVL.

In its sample, this clone was seen a few times. The chain is built from TRBV29-1 and TRBJ1-2, with TRBD1 identical over 7 bases. CDR1 and CDR2 (germline): SQVTM, ANQGSEA. V lost 7 bases and J lost 4; bases outside the gene matches: 9. The CDR3 contains 13 residues. The CDR3 loop is CSAGNRDSYGYTF. CDR3 DNA sequence: TGCAGCGCTGGCAACCGGGACAGCTATGGCTACACCTTC.

The rearrangement uses TRBV9 and TRBJ2-1, with 14 positions matching TRBD2. Germline CDR1 reads SGDLS; CDR2 reads YYNGEE. The CDR3 consists of 16 residues. V trimming: 1 base; J trimming: 6 bases; junction bases outside the gene matches: 3. DNA of the CDR3: TGTGCCAGCAGCGTAAGACTAGCGGGAGGGGTCAATGAGCAGTTCTTC. Its protein product is CASSVRLAGGVNEQFF.

The CDR3, as DNA: TGTGCCAGCAGCTTAACGTACGGGTCCTACGAGCAGTACTTC. As protein: CASSLTYGSYEQYF. V is TRBV7-2 and J is TRBJ2-7; no clear D. Germline CDR1 SGHTA, CDR2 FQGNSA. Trimming stripped 2 bases from V and 1 base from J, with 9 bases between. CDR3 length equals 14 residues.

The V call is TRBV5-1, the J call TRBJ2-7; 7 bases agree with TRBD2. With V trimmed by 3 bases and J by 0 bases, 3 bases remained unmatched. CDR1 is SGHRS, CDR2 YFSETQ, per germline. The CDR3 has 14 residues. The CDR3 DNA reads TGCGCCAGCAGCTCCACTAGCGCCTCCTACGAGCAGTACTTC. Protein: CASSSTSASYEQYF. Full variable domain (rest looked up from reference TRBV5-1 and TRBJ2-7): KAGVTQTPRYLIKTRGQQVTLSCSPISGHRSVSWYQQTPGQGLQFLFEYFSETQRNKGNFPGRFSGRQFSNSRSEMNVSTLELGDSALYLCASSSTSASYEQYFGPGTRLTVT.

The chain carries TRBV5-1 and TRBJ2-3; 7 positions match TRBD2. This CDR3 comprises 15 residues. V lost 3 bases, J lost 4 bases, and 8 bases stayed unmatched. Germline assignment: CDR1 SGHRS and CDR2 YFSETQ. CDR3: CASSSSGAEADTQYF. CDR3 DNA: TGCGCCAGCAGCTCTAGCGGAGCTGAAGCAGATACGCAGTATTTT.